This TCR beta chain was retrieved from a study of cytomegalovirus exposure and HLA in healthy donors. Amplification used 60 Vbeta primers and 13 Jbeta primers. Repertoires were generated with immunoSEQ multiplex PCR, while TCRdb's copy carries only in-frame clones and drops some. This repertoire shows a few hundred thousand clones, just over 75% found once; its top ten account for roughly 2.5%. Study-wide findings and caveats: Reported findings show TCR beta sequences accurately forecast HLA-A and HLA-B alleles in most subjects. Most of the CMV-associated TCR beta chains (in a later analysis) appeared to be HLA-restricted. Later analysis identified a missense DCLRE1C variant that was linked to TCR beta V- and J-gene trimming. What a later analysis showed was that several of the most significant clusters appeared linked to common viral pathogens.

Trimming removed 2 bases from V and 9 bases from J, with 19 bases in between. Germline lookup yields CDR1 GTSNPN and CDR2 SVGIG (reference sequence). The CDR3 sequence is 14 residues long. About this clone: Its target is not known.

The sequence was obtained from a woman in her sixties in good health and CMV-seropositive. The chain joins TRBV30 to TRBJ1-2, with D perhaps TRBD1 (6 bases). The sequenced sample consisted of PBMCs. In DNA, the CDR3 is TGTGCCTGGAGTACAAGGGGGGGGAGGAATCGCTACACCTTC. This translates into CAWSTRGGRNRYTF.